This TCR beta chain derives from a study of CD8 T cells in Susac syndrome. The authors sequenced TCR beta from blood CD8+ and CD4+ T cells. It was negative isolation that provided the CD8+ and CD4+ T cells, whereas TEMRA cells were enriched by FACS. RNA, at about 0.45 to 1 ug, was reverse transcribed with random hexamers. Amplification of TCR beta CDR3 used immunoSEQ multiplex PCR across 54 Vbeta and 13 Jbeta. Each CDR3 protein gets one entry after TCRdb re-called the immunoSEQ multiplex PCR reads with MiXCR. The sample contains 330,000 or so distinct CDR3 sequences, roughly 90% of which appear only once. The CDR3 is 16 amino acids. The V gene's germline CDR1 is LGHNA and CDR2 YNFKEQ. The V segment lost 0 bases and the J segment 5 bases; nucleotides outside the gene matches: 6.

The chain carries TRBV4-2 and TRBJ2-7; TRBD2 matches 11 bases. What was sequenced was CD8+ T cells from PBMCs. The receptor was isolated from a human donor with multiple sclerosis. The CDR3 DNA sequence: TGTGCCAGCAGCCAAGATGAAGGACTAGCGGGCAACGAGCAGTACTTC. This translates into CASSQDEGLAGNEQYF.